This TCR beta chain stems from a study of molecular identifiers for immune sequencing clone quantification. The study's findings and limits: Sizes of highly expanded clones could be underestimated through identical TCRs sharing a barcode. Spiked-in Jurkat TCR RNA corresponding to one cell was reported as detectable against approximately 900,000 naive cells.

From the PCR reads, TCRdb called clonotypes with MiXCR, one entry per CDR3 protein. The sample lists over 300,000 distinct CDR3 sequences, roughly 24% occurring once. This clonotype was seen more than once but under ten times. Antigen unknown. The V end was cut by 1 base, the J end by 2 bases, with 9 bases between. CDR3 length: 13 residues. Germline V gene sequence: CDR1 GTSNPN, CDR2 SVGIG (reference sequence). Preparation of naive CD8 libraries involved roughly 19,000 to 1,000,000 sorted cells and 10%, 30% or 50% RNA. This receptor was obtained from a human donor in good health. Some libraries in this study had Jurkat cell RNA spiked in. This rearrangement joins TRBV30 to TRBJ2-7; D unresolved. Sequencing was performed on naive CD8+ T cells from blood, with Jurkat cell RNA spiked in. Subset given: FACS-sorted CD8+CD4-CCR7+CD45RA+ naive T cells. CDR3 in amino acids: CAWSGPPTYEQYF. The CDR3 region has the DNA TGTGCCTGGAGTGGCCCGCCGACCTACGAGCAGTACTTC.